What follows describes a single T cell receptor (beta chain). The sample originates from a study of long-term antiretroviral therapy in people with HIV. Overall study: It was about a decade after the earliest samples that the 2015 immediate-ART recommendation appeared.

The assay, immunoSEQ v3.0, was run at survey level. Each sample had sequencing targeting roughly 35,000-55,000 T-cell genomes. Repertoires were generated with immunoSEQ multiplex PCR, while TCRdb's copy carries only in-frame clones and drops some. The sample lists 30,000 to 35,000 clones; approximately 74% were seen once. The specimen was unsorted PBMCs, collected 3 years after starting antiretroviral therapy. The source of this sequence is a man over 45 with HIV.

CDR3: CASSLDGKFTVQYF. The CDR3, as DNA: TGTGCCAGCAGCTTAGATGGAAAATTTACGGTGCAGTACTTC. The chain has TRBV11-2 and TRBJ2-7; D call uncertain. V was pared by 0 bases and J by 9 bases, with 15 bases between. CDR3 length equals 14 residues. Per germline, CDR1 SGHAT and CDR2 FQNNGV.